This TCR beta chain was retrieved from a study of CD8 T cells in ankylosing spondylitis (dated by TCRdb to about 2017). Study-level background: The study profiled T cell receptor beta repertoires in healthy donors and ankylosing spondylitis patients to find disease-linked TCR variants. Samples of peripheral blood were taken, and for ankylosing spondylitis patients, synovial fluid was collected as well. In total, the full study cohort was made up of 100 to 140 healthy donors and approximately 27 ankylosing spondylitis patients. Overall study outcomes, separate from this receptor: A CD8+ phenotype was shown by the disease-linked clones, which were found at relatively low frequencies in peripheral blood. Blood from ankylosing spondylitis patients appeared to be characterized by a TCR beta motif composed of roughly eight highly homologous amino acid variants. Some motif variants were previously reported in synovial fluid and blood of reactive arthritis patients, suggesting common disease-initiation mechanisms. Significant enrichment of the disease-linked clones was reported in matched synovial fluid samples from ankylosing spondylitis patients.

As to this clonotype: Its antigen is not yet known. No much larger clone exists at a distance of one base, and base qualities are not known.

Instrument on record: Illumina HiSeq 2500. Quantitative 5'-RACE with molecular barcodes was the method used to prepare the TCR beta libraries. For the original study's pipeline: To identify disease-linked TCR variants, a new computational method was used, one built on a probabilistic model of VDJ rearrangement. In-frame beta chains were kept once TCRdb had trimmed the public reads at Q25 with fastp and called clones with MiXCR. Under each unique CDR3 protein, matching rows form one entry showing the most common genes and DNA. TCRdb's processing, not the authors', yielded these V and J calls. The table for this sample lists 220,000 or so distinct CDR3 sequences; around 16% of them were counted only once. Of the sample, more than 40% falls within the top ten clones. The sample consisted of blood, either unsorted or a sorted T cell fraction (not recorded which). This TCR came from a male donor with ankylosing spondylitis.

CDR3 region: CASSLGLELADHNEQFF. The DNA reads TGTGCCAGCAGTTTGGGGCTTGAACTAGCGGACCACAATGAGCAGTTCTTC. This chain joins TRBV28 to TRBJ2-1, with 8 bases in between that match TRBD2. As encoded in the germline V gene, CDR1 is MDHEN while CDR2 is SYDVKM. The CDR3 starts with the cysteine, ends with the phenylalanine, and has 17 residues. Left in the record is the CDR3 DNA by itself, 51 bases read in frame from the first base. Unmatched junction bases come to 12, with V trimmed by 3 bases and J by 5 bases.